This TCR beta chain was obtained from a study of graft-versus-host responses after intestinal transplantation. Study-wide results and limits: Allografts carried high graft-versus-host to host-versus-graft clonal ratios in patients having graft-donor T cell macrochimerism. Some GvH clones were seen earlier in gut or blood, suggesting intestinal origin.

The CDR3 contains 13 residues. Trimming shortened V by 0 bases and J by 4 bases, and 7 bases separated the two germline ends. Germline V gives CDR1 MGHRA, CDR2 YSYEKL. There were roughly 200,000 CFSE-labeled responder cells plated together with roughly 200,000 irradiated, violet-dye-labeled stimulator cells. This table comes from immunoSEQ multiplex PCR, and its TCRdb copy is limited to in-frame clones, with some not included. The sample contains 14,000 or so clones, 35% to 40% of which appear only once. The J gene is TRBJ2-7, the V gene TRBV4-1; the D gene is possibly TRBD1 (5 bases). The sample in question was alloreactive CD8+ T cells from a mixed lymphocyte reaction culture, obtained before intestinal transplant. Regarding subset: CFSE-low proliferating T cells sorted from roughly six-day pre-transplant mixed lymphocyte reaction (GvH or HvG direction). This clonotype was obtained from a human patient who received an intestinal transplant. In DNA, the CDR3 is TGCGCCAGCAGCCAAGAGGGGCCATACGAGCAGTACTTC. Encoded protein: CASSQEGPYEQYF.